The following is a TCR beta chain sequence with its context. Germline CDR1 is LGHDT and CDR2 is YNNKEL (reference sequence). Between the trimmed V and J ends, which lost 3 bases and 4 bases, there was a span of 6 bases. CDR3 length: 12 amino acids. The data belong to a study of blood T cell repertoires in COVID-19. The data were produced by immunoSEQ multiplex PCR, yet TCRdb's version contains in-frame clones alone and is incomplete. The data hold around 100,000 clones, with roughly nine tenths observed a single time. Sequenced: peripheral blood. The genes are TRBV3-1 (or the pseudogene TRBV3-2) and TRBJ1-1; D gene unclear. The TCR was taken from a woman aged 55-69 years with acute or convalescent COVID-19. The CDR3 sequence is CASSHGSTEAFF. In DNA, the CDR3 is TGTGCCAGCAGCCACGGTAGCACTGAAGCTTTCTTT.